Listed here is a single T cell receptor (beta chain). Germline lookup yields CDR1 DFQATT and CDR2 SNEGSKA (reference sequence). The length of the CDR3 is 13 residues. Each donor's blood draw was 7.5 to 10 milliliters of peripheral blood. Total RNA amounts of at least 6 micrograms were extracted per sample. The data were obtained in a study of blood T cells in healthy people across ages. Combining a sample-barcoded 5' primer with a J-beta primer mix, a second PCR ran for about 6 to 11 cycles. One entry per CDR3 protein, called by TCRdb with MiXCR from the 5' RACE reads. The sample lists roughly 800,000 distinct CDR3 sequences; 30% to 45% were seen once.

The chain combines TRBV20-1 with TRBJ2-4; no firm D call. The DNA matches TRBJ2-7 better at its end, which makes the J call doubtful. The material sequenced was blood. This TCR was recovered from a man aged 18 to 35 in good health. CDR3 sequence (DNA): TGCAGTGCTAGAGTCGCAGAACTCTACGAGCAGTACTTC. It translates to CSARVAELYEQYF.